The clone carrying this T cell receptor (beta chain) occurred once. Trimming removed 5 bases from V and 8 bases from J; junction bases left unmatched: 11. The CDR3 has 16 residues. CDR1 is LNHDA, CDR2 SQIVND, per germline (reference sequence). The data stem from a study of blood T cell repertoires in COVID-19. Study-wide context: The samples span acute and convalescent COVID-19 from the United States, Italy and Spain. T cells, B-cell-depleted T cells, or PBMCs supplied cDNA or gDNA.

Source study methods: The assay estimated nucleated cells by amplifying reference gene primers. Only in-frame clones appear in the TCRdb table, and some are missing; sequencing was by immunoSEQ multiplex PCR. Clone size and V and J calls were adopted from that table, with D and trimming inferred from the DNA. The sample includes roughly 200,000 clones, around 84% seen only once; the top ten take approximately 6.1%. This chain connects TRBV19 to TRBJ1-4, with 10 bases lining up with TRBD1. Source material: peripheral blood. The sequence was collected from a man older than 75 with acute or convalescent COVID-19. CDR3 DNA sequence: TGTGCCAGTAGTTCCCCCGCGGGACAGGGGAAAGAAAAACTGTTTTTT. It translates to CASSSPAGQGKEKLFF.